Listed here are 6 T cell receptor beta chains from one sample, sequenced in a study of beta chain features in type 1 diabetes. Sequencing targeted expressed TCRB transcripts, as all isolated RNA had been reverse transcribed. TCRdb's copy holds only in-frame clones and misses some; the assay was immunoSEQ multiplex PCR. Here the sample spans roughly 42,000 clones, roughly 50% being singletons. Material: stem cell memory CD4+ T cells from blood. Receptor source: a woman aged 25 to 39 in good health.

This clone has just one count. The rearrangement uses TRBV6-6 and TRBJ2-1, with TRBD1 matching over 9 bases. This CDR3 is built from 16 residues. Germline V gene lookup returns CDR1 MNHNY and CDR2 SVGAGI (reference sequence). J was trimmed by 6 bases and V by 6 bases; bases with no gene match: 12. As DNA, the CDR3 is TGTGCCAGCAGCCATCCAACAGGGGGCCCCTCCAATGAGCAGTTCTTC. It is translated as CASSHPTGGPSNEQFF.

This clone was recorded a few times. The rearrangement links TRBV29-1 to TRBJ2-2, with TRBD1 matching over 8 bases. The CDR3 length is 14 residues. With 0 bases clipped from V and 4 bases from J, the junction kept 1 base outside the gene matches. Germline CDR1 is SQVTM and CDR2 is ANQGSEA. CDR3 in amino acids: CSVEDQGATGELFF. CDR3 DNA: TGCAGCGTTGAAGATCAGGGGGCCACCGGGGAGCTGTTTTTT.

The chain recombines TRBV5-1 with TRBJ2-7; D unclear. CDR3 length: 11 residues. CDR1 and CDR2 (germline): SGHRS, YFSETQ. Between the trimmed V and J ends, which lost 2 bases and 5 bases, there was a span of 5 bases. The CDR3 protein is CASSFRDEQYF. CDR3 DNA sequence: TGCGCCAGCAGCTTTCGGGACGAGCAGTACTTC.

This rearrangement joins TRBV12-5 to TRBJ2-1; weak D call: TRBD1 (6 bases). The germline gives CDR1 LGHNT, CDR2 FRNRAP. Trimming took 4 bases from V and 12 from J, leaving 16 bases between them. The CDR3 is made up of 13 amino acids. The CDR3 is CASGYYNRVRQFF. The CDR3 DNA reads as TGTGCTAGTGGTTACTATAACAGGGTTCGGCAGTTCTTC. The full variable domain, in which reference TRBV12-5 and TRBJ2-1 provide the parts outside the CDR3, is DARVTQTPRHKVTEMGQEVTMRCQPILGHNTVFWYRQTMMQGLELLAYFRNRAPLDDSGMPKDRFSAEMPDATLATLKIQPSEPRDSAVYFCASGYYNRVRQFFGPGTRLTVL.

DNA for the CDR3: TGTGCCAGCAGTGACCTAGCGGGAGATCATGAGCAGTTCTTC. This codes for CASSDLAGDHEQFF. The rearrangement links TRBV2 to TRBJ2-1; 10 bases are a match to TRBD2. This CDR3 has 14 residues. J lost 8 bases, V lost 3 bases, and 4 bases had no gene match. Germline V CDR1 and CDR2: SNHLY, FYNNEI.

The rearrangement uses TRBV5-4 and TRBJ2-3; D is unclear. Trimming cost V 1 base and J 1 base, with 13 bases left between them. This CDR3 contains 16 residues. Germline loops: CDR1 SGHNT, CDR2 YYREEE (reference sequence). The CDR3 coding sequence is TGTGCCAGCAGCTTGCGCGTCAGAGGTGGCACAGATACGCAGTATTTT. It specifies CASSLRVRGGTDTQYF.